This TCR beta chain emerged from a study of T cells after yellow fever vaccination. Template switching by 5'RACE produced TCR cDNA, adding a universal primer site and UMIs. TCRdb processed the 5' RACE reads anew with MiXCR; each CDR3 protein has one entry. This table holds hundreds of thousands of distinct CDR3 sequences, roughly 19% found once. Study-level points and caveats: The secondary response was weaker but peaked faster, day 5 versus 15. Reappearance after the booster was observed for most primary-vaccination clones (96% CD4, over 75% CD8).

After removal of 4 bases from V and 5 bases from J, the junction contained 11 bases not matched to a gene. CDR3 length equals 16 residues. Looked up from germline, CDR1 is SGHTA and CDR2 is FQGNSA. A remark on this clonotype: Antigen: not known.

The clonotype was recovered from a man aged 25 to 40 who received the YFV17D yellow fever vaccine. The material was PBMCs, obtained 15 days after the yellow fever booster vaccination. The rearrangement links TRBV7-2 to TRBJ2-5, with 9 positions matching TRBD2. The CDR3 spells CASSSRSSGSFETQYF. CDR3 DNA sequence: TGTGCCAGCAGCTCCCGGAGTAGCGGGAGTTTTGAGACCCAGTACTTC.